This paragraph covers one T cell receptor beta chain sequence. This sample was included in a study of blood T cell repertoires in COVID-19. Study in general: Samples taken during acute and convalescent COVID-19 were collected in the United States, Italy and Spain. The cDNA or gDNA used as material had been derived from T cells, B-cell-depleted T cells, or PBMCs.

V shed 3 bases, J shed 6 bases, and the junction held 6 bases outside the gene matches. From germline, CDR1 is SGHKS and CDR2 YYEKEE (reference sequence). The CDR3 contains 14 residues. In the original workflow: Amplification with reference gene primers provided the estimates of nucleated cell counts. Method: immunoSEQ multiplex PCR; TCRdb's copy keeps in-frame clones and lacks some. V, J and clone size are taken as reported in that table, and D and trimming were inferred from the DNA itself. Of 150,000 to 250,000 clones in the sample, 87% are singletons; the top ten hold 2% to 2.5%. Study members were between about 18 and 100 years old and lived in 25 or so US regions.

The TCR comes from a woman under 40 who had recovered from COVID-19. This chain joins TRBV5-5 and TRBJ1-1, with TRBD1 matching over 9 bases. Specimen: PBMCs or T cells enriched from blood (not recorded which). CDR3 residues: CASSSNRGQAEAFF. Written as DNA, the CDR3 is TGTGCCAGCAGCTCGAACAGGGGGCAGGCTGAAGCTTTCTTT.